This T cell receptor beta chain originates from a study of T cell responses to AZD1222 COVID-19 vaccine. The wider study: Pooled in the analysis were second doses at about 4 or about 12 weeks.

On this clone itself: As yet, its antigen is unknown.

Points from the study as a whole: Among spike-specific TCRs, nearly half reportedly target unmutated variant regions. Clonal diversity was possibly underestimated; the donors were predominantly white British and more often female. With two AZD1222 doses given, Spike-specific TCR breadth and depth both rose.

CDR1 MNHEY and CDR2 SVGAGI come from the germline V gene. This CDR3 has 15 amino acids. J lost 7 bases, V lost 6 bases, and 12 bases had no gene match. TCRdb's copy holds only in-frame clones and misses some; the assay was immunoSEQ multiplex PCR. The sample lists 100,000 to 150,000 clones, roughly 85% occurring once. The source is an adult in good health. The source material was peripheral blood, sampled on day 0 of AZD1222 vaccination. The V and J genes are TRBV6-5 and TRBJ1-5, with 7 bases matching TRBD1. CDR3 DNA: TGTGCCAGCAGCGGTAACAGGGGTAGTTCCCAGCCCCAGCATTTT. This translates into CASSGNRGSSQPQHF.